Each of the 11 T cell receptor beta chains below was sequenced from the same sample in a study of cytomegalovirus exposure and HLA in healthy donors. The PCR contained 60 Vbeta and 13 Jbeta primers. Profiling relied on immunoSEQ multiplex PCR, and the TCRdb table lists in-frame clones only, not all of them. The sample carries 55,000 to 70,000 clones, 65% to 90% recorded once. Sequenced sample: PBMCs. Source of these receptors: a human donor in good health.

This clone has a single count. This chain joins TRBV4-1 and TRBJ1-4; unclear D gene. This CDR3 spans 17 amino acids. V dropped 0 bases and J dropped 6 bases, with 17 bases sitting between them. Per the germline V gene, CDR1 is MGHRA and CDR2 is YSYEKL. CDR3 residues: CASSQEGFVEEYEKLFF. In DNA, the CDR3 is TGCGCCAGCAGCCAAGAGGGGTTCGTGGAGGAGTATGAAAAACTGTTTTTT.

The V gene is TRBV4-1, the J gene TRBJ1-1; tentative D call: TRBD1 (6 bases). Trimming removed 2 bases from V and 8 bases from J, with 18 bases in between. This CDR3 spans 15 amino acids. Germline CDR1 MGHRA, CDR2 YSYEKL. CDR3 sequence reads: CASSQPGHHSEEAFF. The CDR3 nucleotides are TGCGCCAGCAGCCAACCGGGACATCACTCTGAGGAAGCTTTCTTT.

This rearrangement joins TRBV4-3 to TRBJ1-2, with D uncertain. There are 15 residues in the CDR3. The V end lost 3 bases, the J end lost 4 bases, and 15 bases lay between the germline ends. The germline gives CDR1 LGHNA, CDR2 YSLEER. DNA of the CDR3: TGCGCCAGCAGCCAGGCGGTTTCGGAAATCTATGGCTACACCTTC. It yields the protein CASSQAVSEIYGYTF.

This CDR3 reads CASRLGLPGLGYEQYF. The CDR3 coding sequence is TGCGCCAGCCGTCTGGGACTGCCCGGTCTGGGCTACGAGCAGTACTTC. The chain uses TRBV5-1 and TRBJ2-7; tentatively, D is TRBD2 (6 bases). The length of the CDR3 is 16 residues. CDR1 is SGHRS and CDR2 is YFSETQ in the germline V gene. V lost 7 bases, J lost 3 bases, and 23 bases lay in between.

In this sample, this clone turned up a few times. This chain joins TRBV18 and TRBJ2-5; perhaps TRBD1 as D (5 bases). V dropped 1 base and J dropped 4 bases, with 13 bases sitting between them. Germline-derived CDR1 and CDR2 are KGHSH and LQKENI. The CDR3 runs 15 residues. CDR3: CASSPRPGQPETQYF. The CDR3 DNA is TGTGCCAGCTCACCACGCCCAGGACAACCAGAGACCCAGTACTTC.

V is TRBV6-4 and J is TRBJ2-1, with 9 bases aligning to TRBD2. The V gene's germline CDR1 is MRHNA and CDR2 SNTAGT. Unmatched junction bases numbered 3, after V lost 3 bases and J lost 3 bases. This CDR3 is 15 amino acids long. In nucleotides, the CDR3 is TGTGCCAGCAGTGAGAGTAGCGGGGGCTACAATGAGCAGTTCTTC. It specifies CASSESSGGYNEQFF.

The V and J genes are TRBV6-1 and TRBJ2-7; the D is unclear. The V end lost 2 bases, the J end lost 4 bases, and 3 bases lay between the germline ends. In germline, CDR1 is MNHNS, CDR2 SASEGT. The CDR3 contains 11 residues. The CDR3 sequence: CASSEPYEQYF. CDR3 coding DNA: TGTGCCAGCAGTGAACCATACGAGCAGTACTTC.

This sequence joins TRBV14 and TRBJ2-5, with D tentatively TRBD1 (6 bases). Germline V lookup: CDR1 SGHDN, CDR2 FVKESK. The CDR3 length is 13 residues. Trimming took off 8 bases at V and 5 bases at J, with 15 bases between the two ends. Written as DNA, the CDR3 is TGTGCCAGCCGGGGACAATCTTACGAGACCCAGTACTTC. Its translation: CASRGQSYETQYF.

This chain joins TRBV19 and TRBJ2-7, with 10 bases aligning to TRBD2. Germline-derived CDR1 and CDR2 are LNHDA and SQIVND (reference sequence). Trimming cost V 4 bases and J 3 bases; bases outside gene matches: 3. The CDR3 sequence is 14 residues long. CDR3 region: CASSSRLAGYEQYF. In DNA, the CDR3 is TGTGCCAGTAGTAGCCGACTAGCGGGCTACGAGCAGTACTTC. Using reference TRBV19 and TRBJ2-7 for the parts outside the CDR3, the full variable domain is DGGITQSPKYLFRKEGQNVTLSCEQNLNHDAMYWYRQDPGQGLRLIYYSQIVNDFQKGDIAEGYSVSREKKESFPLTVTSAQKNPTAFYLCASSSRLAGYEQYFGPGTRLTVT.

This clone was seen a single time. V is TRBV4-1 and J is TRBJ2-3, with 7 bases identical to TRBD2. From germline, CDR1 is MGHRA and CDR2 YSYEKL. The CDR3 is 18 amino acids. Trimming removed 0 bases from V and 3 bases from J; junction bases left unmatched: 12. The CDR3 here is CASSQESGTIAPTDTQYF. CDR3 coding DNA: TGCGCCAGCAGCCAAGAGAGTGGGACTATCGCCCCTACAGATACGCAGTATTTT.

This rearrangement joins TRBV7-9 to TRBJ2-3; 11 nucleotides align to TRBD1. Germline CDR1 SEHNR, CDR2 FQNEAQ (reference sequence). CDR3 length equals 17 residues. V trimming: 1 base; J trimming: 8 bases; junction bases outside the gene matches: 11. CDR3 sequence: CASSLGSGRTGGGTQYF. Here the CDR3 DNA reads TGTGCCAGCAGCTTAGGGAGCGGGAGGACAGGGGGCGGTACGCAGTATTTT.